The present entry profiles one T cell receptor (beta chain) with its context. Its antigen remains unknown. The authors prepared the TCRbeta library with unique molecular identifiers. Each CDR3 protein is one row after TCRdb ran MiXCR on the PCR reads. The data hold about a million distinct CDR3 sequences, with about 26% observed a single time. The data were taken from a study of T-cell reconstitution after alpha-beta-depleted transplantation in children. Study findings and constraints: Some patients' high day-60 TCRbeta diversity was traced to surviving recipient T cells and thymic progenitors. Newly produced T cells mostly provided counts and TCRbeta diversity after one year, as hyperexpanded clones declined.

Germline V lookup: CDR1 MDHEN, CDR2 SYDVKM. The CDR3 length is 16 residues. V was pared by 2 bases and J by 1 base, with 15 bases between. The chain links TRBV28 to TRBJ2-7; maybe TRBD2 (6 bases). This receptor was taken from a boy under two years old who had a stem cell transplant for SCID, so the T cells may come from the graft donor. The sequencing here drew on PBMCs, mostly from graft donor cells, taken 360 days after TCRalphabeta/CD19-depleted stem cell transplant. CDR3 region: CASSLGAGTPSYEQYF. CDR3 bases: TGTGCCAGCAGTTTAGGGGCGGGGACGCCATCCTACGAGCAGTACTTC.